This T cell receptor (beta chain) was captured by sequencing in a study of cytomegalovirus exposure and HLA in healthy donors. Study-wide results and limits: The CMV antigen specificity of a few CMV-associated chains was confirmed through in vitro analysis. Overall, 164 TCR beta chains were annotated as cytomegalovirus-associated. Rare TCR sequences predominated, though certain public TCRs were found in many donors.

Generated by immunoSEQ multiplex PCR, the TCRdb table keeps only in-frame clones and is missing some. The profile shows about 130,000 clones, approximately 89% of them singletons. Germline CDR1 is WSHSY and CDR2 is SAAADI. V was shortened by 2 bases and J by 0 bases, with 13 bases between the two germline ends. CDR3 length: 17 residues. Separation from the roughly 670-subject first cohort characterized the roughly 110-subject validation cohort, to which the donors belonged. Concerning this clone: Its matching antigen is unknown.

The chain employs TRBV10-2 and TRBJ2-2; D remains ambiguous. The source material was PBMCs. The receptor was isolated from a woman aged 18-35 years in good health and CMV-seronegative. The CDR3 DNA reads as TGCGCCAGCAGTGAGAGAATGGGCCTGACGAACACCGGGGAGCTGTTTTTT. It codes for CASSERMGLTNTGELFF.